These 25 T cell receptor beta chains share one sample of origin, sequenced in a study of Graves' ophthalmopathy and Graves' hyperthyroidism. RNA transcripts provided the template for amplifying TCR beta CDR3 regions. RT-PCR in the first round used HTBI primers; a second-round multiplex PCR followed. TCRdb recomputed calls from the multiplex PCR reads with MiXCR, one row per CDR3 protein. Here the sample spans roughly 1.1 million distinct CDR3 sequences, about 38% being singletons. The specimen sequenced was peripheral blood or thyroid tissue (not recorded which). These receptors originate from an adult man with Graves' hyperthyroidism.

This clonotype was picked up many times. The rearrangement links TRBV7-2 to TRBJ2-7; the D gene is possibly TRBD1 (6 bases). The CDR3 runs to 15 residues. V was trimmed by 1 base and J by 2 bases, leaving 12 bases between them. Germline V gene sequence: CDR1 SGHTA, CDR2 FQGNSA. In DNA form, the CDR3 reads TGTGCCAGCAGCTTAGGTCGGGCAGGGGCCTACGAGCAGTACTTC. Protein: CASSLGRAGAYEQYF.

This sequence joins TRBV11-1 and TRBJ2-2, with D unresolved. This CDR3 contains 16 residues. Per germline, CDR1 SGHAT and CDR2 FQDESV (reference sequence). Trimming stripped 0 bases from V and 0 bases from J, with 8 bases between. In DNA, the CDR3 is TGTGCCAGCAGCTTAGCTGCCCGGACGAACACCGGGGAGCTGTTTTTT. Protein sequence: CASSLAARTNTGELFF.

Ten or more counts support this clonotype. The chain recombines TRBV13 with TRBJ1-1; possibly TRBD1 for D (6 bases). Trimming shortened V by 9 bases and J by 5 bases, and 16 bases separated the two germline ends. CDR3 length: 13 amino acids. Germline values: CDR1 PRHDT, CDR2 FYEKMQ (reference sequence). The CDR3 bases are TGTGCCAGGGGGACACTCGCTTGGACTGAAGCTTTCTTT. Translated, it gives CARGTLAWTEAFF.

This clonotype has at least ten counts. The rearrangement links TRBV20-1 to TRBJ1-2; 9 nucleotides agree with TRBD1. Trimming cost V 2 bases and J 0 bases; bases outside gene matches: 4. The V gene's germline CDR1 is DFQATT and CDR2 SNEGSKA (reference sequence). This CDR3 is built from 15 residues. This CDR3 reads CSARKGTGPNYGYTF. The CDR3 region has the DNA TGCAGTGCTAGAAAAGGGACAGGGCCTAACTATGGCTACACCTTC.

V is TRBV7-9 and J is TRBJ2-3; TRBD2 matches 9 bases. The CDR3 has 16 amino acids. Per the germline V gene, CDR1 is SEHNR and CDR2 is FQNEAQ (reference sequence). V was clipped by 5 bases and J by 5 bases; unmatched bases: 11. The CDR3 protein is CASSIKPSGNVDTQYF. The CDR3 nucleotides are TGTGCCAGCAGCATCAAACCTAGCGGGAACGTAGATACGCAGTATTTT. Full variable domain (rest looked up from reference TRBV7-9 and TRBJ2-3): DTGVSQNPRHKITKRGQNVTFRCDPISEHNRLYWYRQTLGQGPEFLTYFQNEAQLEKSRLLSDRFSAERPKGSFSTLEIQRTEQGDSAMYLCASSIKPSGNVDTQYFGPGTRLTVL.

There are a few counts of this clonotype. CDR3 in amino acids: CASTARPVDGYTF. As DNA, the CDR3 is TGTGCCAGCACCGCCAGACCGGTGGATGGCTACACCTTC. The gene calls are TRBV2 and TRBJ1-2; D not resolved. V was clipped by 7 bases and J by 6 bases, with 15 bases between them. Germline V gives CDR1 SNHLY, CDR2 FYNNEI. This CDR3 is built from 13 residues.

The chain links TRBV7-9 to TRBJ1-2, with a weak D call TRBD1 (6 bases). The CDR3 loop spans 15 amino acids. Deletions cut 2 bases from V and 3 bases from J, with 13 bases between. Germline CDR1 reads SEHNR; CDR2 reads FQNEAQ (reference sequence). The CDR3 DNA sequence: TGTGCCAGCAGCTTACCAAGGGGACACTACTATGGCTACACCTTC. This sequence encodes CASSLPRGHYYGYTF. Full variable domain (outside the CDR3, taken from reference TRBV7-9 and TRBJ1-2): DTGVSQNPRHKITKRGQNVTFRCDPISEHNRLYWYRQTLGQGPEFLTYFQNEAQLEKSRLLSDRFSAERPKGSFSTLEIQRTEQGDSAMYLCASSLPRGHYYGYTFGSGTRLTVV.

This clonotype was seen only once. A much larger clone sits a single nucleotide away, making a read error possible. The CDR3 nucleotides read TGCAGTGTCGAGACAGGGGAGGACACTGAAGCTTTCTTT. It specifies CSVETGEDTEAFF. This chain connects TRBV20-1 to TRBJ1-1; TRBD1 matches at 8 bases. Trimming at V came to 7 bases and at J to 3 bases, leaving 7 bases not matched to a gene. This CDR3 spans 13 amino acids. Germline assignment: CDR1 DFQATT and CDR2 SNEGSKA (reference sequence).

As concerns this clonotype: A much larger clone lies a single base off, so this may be a read error. The chain has TRBV19 and TRBJ1-1; D not resolved. Germline V lookup: CDR1 LNHDA, CDR2 SQIVND (reference sequence). V shed 1 base and J shed 3 bases, with 15 bases lying between them. The CDR3 contains 16 residues. CDR3 region: CASSIGATAMDTEAFF. In DNA form, the CDR3 reads TGTGCCAGTAGTATAGGCGCCACCGCCATGGACACTGAAGCTTTCTTT.

This clonotype showed up just a few times. This rearrangement joins TRBV13 to TRBJ1-5; 8 bases align to TRBD1. This CDR3 has 17 residues. The junction had 8 bases not matched to a gene; V was cut back by 2 bases and J by 2 bases. CDR1 is PRHDT, CDR2 FYEKMQ, per germline (reference sequence). CDR3 DNA sequence: TGTGCCAGCAGCTTAAAAGGACAGGGAGGGGGCAATCAGCCCCAGCATTTT. It is translated as CASSLKGQGGGNQPQHF. The full variable domain, rest sourced from reference TRBV13 and TRBJ1-5, is AAGVIQSPRHLIKEKRETATLKCYPIPRHDTVYWYQQGPGQDPQFLISFYEKMQSDKGSIPDRFSAQQFSDYHSELNMSSLELGDSALYFCASSLKGQGGGNQPQHFGDGTRLSIL.

This clonotype appeared many times. V and J are TRBV24-1 and TRBJ2-7; D remains unclear. This CDR3 contains 13 residues. V was clipped by 1 base and J by 4 bases, with 7 bases between them. CDR1 KGHDR and CDR2 SFDVKD come from the germline V gene. The DNA for the CDR3 is TGTGCCACCAGTGATTTATACGGGTACGAGCAGTACTTC. Translated, it gives CATSDLYGYEQYF.

A few counts support this clonotype. The chain carries TRBV15 and TRBJ1-5; 8 nucleotides line up with TRBD1. Unmatched junction bases numbered 8, after V lost 1 base and J lost 9 bases. The germline CDR1 and CDR2 sequences are LNHNV and YYDKDF (reference sequence). This CDR3 has 15 amino acids. In DNA, the CDR3 is TGTGCCACCAGCAGAGGACAGGGGCCTGGATGGCCCCAGCATTTT. Residues: CATSRGQGPGWPQHF. Full variable domain (missing parts from reference TRBV15 and TRBJ1-5): DAMVIQNPRYQVTQFGKPVTLSCSQTLNHNVMYWYQQKSSQAPKLLFHYYDKDFNNEADTPDNFQSRRPNTSFCFLDIRSPGLGDTAMYLCATSRGQGPGWPQHFGDGTRLSIL.

In this sample, this clonotype turned up many times. CDR3 in amino acids: CASRAGPYEQYF. The DNA for the CDR3 is TGTGCCAGCAGAGCGGGTCCGTACGAGCAGTACTTC. The genes are TRBV13 and TRBJ2-7; maybe TRBD2 (6 bases). V lost 6 bases, J lost 4 bases, and 10 bases lay in between. The CDR3 runs to 12 residues. Germline V CDR1 and CDR2: PRHDT, FYEKMQ (reference sequence).

This clonotype showed up many times. J is TRBJ2-7 and V is TRBV5-5, with D possibly being TRBD2 (5 bases). The ends were cut back, 6 bases at V and 7 bases at J, with 20 bases in the middle. The CDR3 spans 14 residues. CDR1 SGHKS and CDR2 YYEKEE come from the germline V gene (reference sequence). Here the CDR3 DNA reads TGTGCCAGCATCCCCCGGGAAAGTTCTGGAGAGCAGTACTTC. Translated: CASIPRESSGEQYF.

Many counts were recorded for this clonotype. This chain links TRBV20-1 with TRBJ1-2; 9 bases fit TRBD1. Germline V gene data show CDR1 as DFQATT and CDR2 as SNEGSKA (reference sequence). V shed 5 bases and J 4 bases; nucleotides not matched to a gene: 5. The CDR3 sequence is 13 residues long. For the CDR3, the DNA is TGCAGTGCTTCAACAGGGGGCCCCTATGGCTACACCTTC. This translates into CSASTGGPYGYTF.

This clonotype was seen more than once but under ten times. The chain carries TRBV9 and TRBJ1-2, with 7 bases lining up with TRBD1. Germline V gene sequence: CDR1 SGDLS, CDR2 YYNGEE. This CDR3 spans 17 amino acids. The V gene end was trimmed by 1 base and the J gene end by 1 base; junction bases not matched to a gene: 10. CDR3 nucleotides: TGTGCCAGCAGCGTAATGCCTTGGGACAGTTTTAACTATGGCTACACCTTC. Translation gives CASSVMPWDSFNYGYTF.

The chain employs TRBV10-3 and TRBJ1-1, with D uncertain. Trimming cost V 0 bases and J 3 bases, with 11 bases left between them. Germline assignment: CDR1 ENHRY and CDR2 SYGVKD. The CDR3 consists of 15 residues. CDR3 protein: CAISESGSVDTEAFF. In DNA, the CDR3 is TGTGCCATCAGTGAGTCAGGGTCTGTGGACACTGAAGCTTTCTTT.

This clonotype has at least ten counts. This chain uses TRBV12-3 or TRBV12-4 with TRBJ1-5, with 7 bases fitting TRBD1. This CDR3 has 13 amino acids. After removal of 3 bases from V and 5 bases from J, the junction contained 1 base not matched to a gene. CDR3 coding DNA: TGTGCCAGCAGTTTCAGGGGGTATCAGCCCCAGCATTTT. Its translation is CASSFRGYQPQHF.

This clonotype came up many times. The chain uses TRBV10-3 and TRBJ1-1, with TRBD1 as a possible D gene (5 bases). The V gene lost 3 bases and the J gene lost 5 bases, with 13 bases spanning the gap. From germline, CDR1 is ENHRY and CDR2 SYGVKD. CDR3 length: 14 amino acids. The CDR3: CAISERGSKTEAFF. DNA of the CDR3: TGTGCCATCAGTGAACGGGGGTCGAAAACTGAAGCTTTCTTT.

There are a few counts of this clonotype. This rearrangement joins TRBV29-1 to TRBJ1-3; D uncertain. Germline V lookup: CDR1 SQVTM, CDR2 ANQGSEA. CDR3 length equals 14 residues. Trimming took 4 bases from V and 8 from J, leaving 18 bases between them. CDR3 DNA sequence: TGCAGCGTTGCTTATTCGGGTTATGGCTACACCATATATTTT. It specifies CSVAYSGYGYTIYF.

V gene TRBV7-8 combines with J gene TRBJ2-7; D tentatively reads TRBD1 or TRBD2 (5 bases each). The germline CDR1 and CDR2 sequences are SGHVS and FQNEAQ. V was pared by 7 bases and J by 0 bases, with 13 bases between. The CDR3 contains 14 residues. The CDR3 bases are TGTGCCAGCAACCCCCGGGACCACTCCTACGAGCAGTACTTC. It specifies CASNPRDHSYEQYF.

This clonotype was observed at least ten times. The J gene is TRBJ2-2, the V gene TRBV6-1, with 7 nucleotides matching TRBD2. This CDR3 region has 14 residues. Germline CDR1 reads MNHNS; CDR2 reads SASEGT. The V gene end was trimmed by 5 bases and the J gene end by 6 bases; junction bases not matched to a gene: 6. The CDR3, as DNA: TGTGCCAGCAGTAAAACTAGCGAAGCCGGGGAGCTGTTTTTT. Its translation: CASSKTSEAGELFF.

This clonotype was seen at least ten times. The junction does not match germline at one end; this may be a read error. This sequence joins TRBV10-3 and TRBJ1-6; D is perhaps TRBD1 (6 bases). Germline values: CDR1 ENHRY, CDR2 SYGVKD. This CDR3 has 16 residues. CDR3 sequence (DNA): TGTGCCAGCAGTTACCAGCCCTTAAGAGGGGGTTCACCCCTCCACTTT. This translates into CASSYQPLRGGSPLHF.

The CDR3 protein is CASSLRRGEAFF. The DNA of the CDR3 is TGTGCCAGCAGCTTAAGAAGGGGGGAAGCTTTCTTT. V is TRBV7-2 and J is TRBJ1-1; perhaps TRBD1 as D (6 bases). V was cut by 2 bases and J by 8 bases, with 9 bases left in between. The CDR3 covers 12 residues. Germline CDR1 is SGHTA and CDR2 is FQGNSA. Variable domain in full (rest from reference TRBV7-2 and TRBJ1-1): GAGVSQSPSNKVTEKGKDVELRCDPISGHTALYWYRQSLGQGLEFLIYFQGNSAPDKSGLPSDRFSAERTGGSVSTLTIQRTQQEDSAVYLCASSLRRGEAFFGQGTRLTVV.

Ten or more counts support this clonotype. The chain combines TRBV7-2 with TRBJ2-7, with 7 nucleotides matching TRBD2. CDR3 length: 13 amino acids. V shed 2 bases and J 6 bases; nucleotides not matched to a gene: 4. Germline V gene lookup returns CDR1 SGHTA and CDR2 FQGNSA. CDR3 bases: TGTGCCAGCAGCTTAAGCGGGATCGGCGAGCAGTACTTC. Residues: CASSLSGIGEQYF.